These 2 T cell receptor beta chains were all obtained from the same sample, sequenced in a study of identical twins. TCRdb reprocessed the 5' RACE reads with MiXCR, giving one entry per CDR3 protein. The sample yields around 690,000 distinct CDR3 sequences, around 21% seen once. This sample also appeared in a second study, on T cells expressing NK-cell markers.

The specimen sequenced was PBMCs. The receptors here all came from a woman under 30 in good health.

A few counts support this clonotype. The gene calls are TRBV12-3 or TRBV12-4 and TRBJ1-5, with D unclear. The CDR3 runs 19 residues. Trimming removed 2 bases from V and 0 bases from J, with 20 bases in between. As DNA, the CDR3 is TGTGCCAGCAGTTTACGGGTAAAAGGGCTTGGGTATAGCAATCAGCCCCAGCATTTT. Translation: CASSLRVKGLGYSNQPQHF.

This clonotype was seen only a few times. The V and J genes are TRBV2 and TRBJ1-1, with D possibly TRBD1 on 5 matching bases. Germline loops: CDR1 SNHLY, CDR2 FYNNEI. This CDR3 has 10 residues. V lost 7 bases and J 11 bases, leaving 11 bases between the germline ends. The CDR3 reads CASMDTGAFF. The CDR3 nucleotides read TGTGCCAGCATGGACACGGGGGCTTTCTTT.